The 5 T cell receptor beta chains below all came from one sample that was sequenced in a study of Graves' ophthalmopathy and Graves' hyperthyroidism. RNA transcripts provided the template for amplifying TCR beta CDR3 regions. HTBI-primed RT-PCR formed the first round, and a multiplex PCR formed the second. Via MiXCR, TCRdb re-called the multiplex PCR reads, giving one row per CDR3 protein. The sample consists of some 240,000 distinct CDR3 sequences, around 50% of them appearing once. The specimen sequenced was peripheral blood. The receptors were sampled from an adult man with Graves' ophthalmopathy.

The table lists this clonotype with a count of one. Given a much more abundant clone one base away, this may be a read error. This rearrangement joins TRBV10-3 to TRBJ1-2; TRBD1 aligns across 12 bases. V shed 4 bases, J shed 8 bases, and the junction held 5 bases outside the gene matches. CDR1 and CDR2 (germline): ENHRY, SYGVKD. The CDR3 has 14 residues. CDR3 protein: CAISARGQGAGYTF. DNA of the CDR3: TGTGCCATCAGTGCGAGGGGACAGGGGGCAGGCTACACCTTC.

This clonotype was picked up many times. V gene TRBV10-3 combines with J gene TRBJ1-2, with 8 bases identical to TRBD1. Germline CDR1 reads ENHRY; CDR2 reads SYGVKD. The CDR3 runs to 12 residues. Trimming took 10 bases from V and 8 from J; bases not matched to a gene: 9. Here the CDR3 DNA reads TGTGCCACAACTGACGGACAGGGAGGCTACACCTTC. Protein product: CATTDGQGGYTF.

The sample holds a few counts of this clonotype. The V call is TRBV2, the J call TRBJ1-5, with 7 positions matching TRBD1. The V gene end was trimmed by 2 bases and the J gene end by 4 bases; junction bases not matched to a gene: 2. Germline CDR1 SNHLY, CDR2 FYNNEI. This CDR3 spans 14 amino acids. The CDR3 region is CASSEPGGNQPQHF. CDR3 DNA: TGTGCCAGCAGTGAACCAGGGGGTAATCAGCCCCAGCATTTT.

The chain carries TRBV30 and TRBJ1-2; maybe TRBD1 (6 bases). Germline V gene lookup returns CDR1 GTSNPN and CDR2 SVGIG (reference sequence). There are 13 residues in the CDR3. V lost 1 base and J lost 6, with 12 bases in between. The CDR3 is CAWSATGRDGYTF. The CDR3 coding sequence is TGTGCCTGGAGTGCCACAGGGAGGGATGGCTACACCTTC.

The rearrangement uses TRBV19 and TRBJ1-2; D is possibly TRBD1 (6 bases). This CDR3 is 15 amino acids long. CDR1 is LNHDA, CDR2 SQIVND, per germline (reference sequence). The V and J ends lost 7 bases and 4 bases respectively, with 19 bases between them. Here the CDR3 DNA reads TGTGCCAGTAATGAATGGAGGGGGGCCAGCTATGGCTACACCTTC. Translation: CASNEWRGASYGYTF.